This T cell receptor beta chain emerged from a study of blood T cell repertoires in COVID-19. In the study overall: Acute and convalescent COVID-19 samples came from the United States, Italy and Spain. The analysed material was cDNA or gDNA that came from T cells, B-cell-depleted T cells, or PBMCs.

This CDR3 has 16 amino acids. Germline values: CDR1 SQVTM, CDR2 ANQGSEA. The J segment lost 0 bases and the V segment lost 7 bases, leaving 9 bases of the junction unmatched. The method was immunoSEQ multiplex PCR; TCRdb's version includes in-frame clones alone and lacks a portion of them. The top ten clones hold about 18% of a sample with some 120,000 clones, around 83% of them seen once. Individuals aged roughly 18 to 95 years were recruited from about two dozen US areas. The sequenced sample consisted of PBMCs or T cells enriched from blood (not recorded which). This TCR was sampled from a man aged 30-40 years who had recovered from COVID-19. The J gene is TRBJ2-1, the V gene TRBV29-1; 10 bases match TRBD2. CDR3 nucleotides: TGCAGCGCCGTGGGACTAGCGTTTGGCTCCTACAATGAGCAGTTCTTC. Translation: CSAVGLAFGSYNEQFF.